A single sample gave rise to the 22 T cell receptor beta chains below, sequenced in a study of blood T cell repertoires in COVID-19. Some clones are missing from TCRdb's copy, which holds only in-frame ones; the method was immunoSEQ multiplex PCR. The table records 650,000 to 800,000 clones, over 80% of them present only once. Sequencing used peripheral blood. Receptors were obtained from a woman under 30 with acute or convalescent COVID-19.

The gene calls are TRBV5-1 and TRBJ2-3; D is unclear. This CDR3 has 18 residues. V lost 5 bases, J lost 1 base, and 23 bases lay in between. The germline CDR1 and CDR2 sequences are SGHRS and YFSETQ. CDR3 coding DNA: TGCGCCAGCAGTTCCCATCCACCTCTAACCTTCGGCACAGATACGCAGTATTTT. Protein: CASSSHPPLTFGTDTQYF.

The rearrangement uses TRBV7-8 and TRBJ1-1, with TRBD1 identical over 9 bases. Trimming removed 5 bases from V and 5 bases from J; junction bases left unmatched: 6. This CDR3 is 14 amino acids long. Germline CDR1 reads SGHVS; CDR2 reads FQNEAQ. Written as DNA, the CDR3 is TGTGCCAGCAGCATAGACAGGGGGGGGACTGAAGCTTTCTTT. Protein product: CASSIDRGGTEAFF.

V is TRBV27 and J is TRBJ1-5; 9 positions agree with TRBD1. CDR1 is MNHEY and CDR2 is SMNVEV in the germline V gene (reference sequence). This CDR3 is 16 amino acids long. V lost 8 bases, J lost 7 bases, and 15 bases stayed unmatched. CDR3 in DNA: TGTGCCAGCTCATATTCACCGGGACAGGGAGAGCAGCCCCAGCATTTT. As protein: CASSYSPGQGEQPQHF.

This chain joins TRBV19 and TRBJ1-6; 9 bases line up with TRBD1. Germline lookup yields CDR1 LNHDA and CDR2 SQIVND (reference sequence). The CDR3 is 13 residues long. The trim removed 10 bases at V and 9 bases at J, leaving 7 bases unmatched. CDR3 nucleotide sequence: TGTGCCACCGTGGGACAGGGTACTTCACCCCTCCACTTT. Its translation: CATVGQGTSPLHF.

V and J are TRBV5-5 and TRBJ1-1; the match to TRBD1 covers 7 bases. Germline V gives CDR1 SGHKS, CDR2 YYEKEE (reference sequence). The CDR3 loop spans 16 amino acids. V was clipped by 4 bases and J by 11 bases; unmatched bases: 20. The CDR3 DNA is TGTGCCAGCAGCCCTGTGCCGGGACAGAACCTGGCGAGCGCTTTCTTT. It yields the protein CASSPVPGQNLASAFF.

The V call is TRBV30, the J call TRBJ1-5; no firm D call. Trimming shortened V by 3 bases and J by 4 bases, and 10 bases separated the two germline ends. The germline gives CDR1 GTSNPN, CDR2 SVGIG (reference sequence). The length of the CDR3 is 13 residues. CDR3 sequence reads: CAWSGRPNQPQHF. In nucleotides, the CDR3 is TGTGCCTGGAGCGGGAGACCGAATCAGCCCCAGCATTTT.

Written as DNA, the CDR3 is TGTGGTCTAGGGGCAGGATTTGAAGCTTTCTTT. It is translated as CGLGAGFEAFF. The rearrangement uses TRBV6-5 and TRBJ1-1; maybe TRBD1 (5 bases). Germline CDR1 reads MNHEY; CDR2 reads SVGAGI. The CDR3 totals 11 residues.

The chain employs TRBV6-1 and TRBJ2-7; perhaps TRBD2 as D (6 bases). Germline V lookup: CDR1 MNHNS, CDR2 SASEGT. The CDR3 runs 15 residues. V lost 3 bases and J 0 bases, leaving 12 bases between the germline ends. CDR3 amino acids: CASSEFGGSSYEQYF. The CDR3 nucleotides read TGTGCCAGCAGTGAGTTCGGGGGAAGCTCCTACGAGCAGTACTTC.

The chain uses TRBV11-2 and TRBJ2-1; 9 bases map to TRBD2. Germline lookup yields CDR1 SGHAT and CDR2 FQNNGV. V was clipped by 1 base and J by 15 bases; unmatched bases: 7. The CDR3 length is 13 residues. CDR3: CASSLVAGGVPFF. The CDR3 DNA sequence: TGTGCCAGCAGCTTAGTGGCGGGGGGGGTCCCGTTCTTC.

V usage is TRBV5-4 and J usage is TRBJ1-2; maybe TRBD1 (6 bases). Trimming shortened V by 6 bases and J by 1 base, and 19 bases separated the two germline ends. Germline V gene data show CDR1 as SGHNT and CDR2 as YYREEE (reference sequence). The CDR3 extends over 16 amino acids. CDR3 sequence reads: CASTLRGQLYNYGYTF. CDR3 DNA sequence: TGTGCCAGCACCCTTCGCGGACAGCTCTATAACTATGGCTACACCTTC.

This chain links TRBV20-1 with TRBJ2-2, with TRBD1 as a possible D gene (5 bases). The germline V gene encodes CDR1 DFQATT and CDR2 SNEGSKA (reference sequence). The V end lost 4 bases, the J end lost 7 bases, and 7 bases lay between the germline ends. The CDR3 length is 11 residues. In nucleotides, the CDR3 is TGCAGTGCTATTAGGGGCGGGGAGCTGTTTTTT. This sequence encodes CSAIRGGELFF.

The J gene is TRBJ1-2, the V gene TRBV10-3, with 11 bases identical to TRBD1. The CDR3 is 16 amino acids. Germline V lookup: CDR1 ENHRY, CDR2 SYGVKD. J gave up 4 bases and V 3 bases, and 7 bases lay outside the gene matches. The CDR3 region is CAISDPGQGAPYGYTF. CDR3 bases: TGTGCCATCAGTGACCCCGGACAGGGGGCTCCCTATGGCTACACCTTC.

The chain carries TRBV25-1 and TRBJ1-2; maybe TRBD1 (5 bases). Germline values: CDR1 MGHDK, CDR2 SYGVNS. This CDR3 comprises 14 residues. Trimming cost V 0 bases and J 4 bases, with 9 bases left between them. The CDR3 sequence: CASSEYGGSYGYTF. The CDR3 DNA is TGTGCCAGCAGTGAATACGGGGGTTCCTATGGCTACACCTTC.

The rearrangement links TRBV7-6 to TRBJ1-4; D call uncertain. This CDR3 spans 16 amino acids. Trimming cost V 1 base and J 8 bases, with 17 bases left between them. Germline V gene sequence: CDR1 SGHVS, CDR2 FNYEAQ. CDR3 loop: CASSLGAGYTREKLFF. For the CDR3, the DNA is TGTGCCAGCAGCTTAGGTGCAGGATACACGCGAGAAAAACTGTTTTTT.

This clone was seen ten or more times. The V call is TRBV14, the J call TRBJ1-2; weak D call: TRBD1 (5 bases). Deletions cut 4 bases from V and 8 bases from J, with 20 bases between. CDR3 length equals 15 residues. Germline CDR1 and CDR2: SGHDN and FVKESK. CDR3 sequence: CASSPYRTPGNGYTF. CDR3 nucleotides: TGTGCCAGCAGCCCATACAGGACGCCAGGGAACGGCTACACCTTC.

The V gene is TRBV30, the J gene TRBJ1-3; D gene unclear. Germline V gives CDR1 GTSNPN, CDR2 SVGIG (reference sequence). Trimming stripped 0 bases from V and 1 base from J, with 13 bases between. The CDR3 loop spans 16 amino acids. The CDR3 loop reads CAWSVFRSSSGNTIYF. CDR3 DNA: TGTGCCTGGAGTGTGTTTAGAAGTTCTTCTGGAAACACCATATATTTT.

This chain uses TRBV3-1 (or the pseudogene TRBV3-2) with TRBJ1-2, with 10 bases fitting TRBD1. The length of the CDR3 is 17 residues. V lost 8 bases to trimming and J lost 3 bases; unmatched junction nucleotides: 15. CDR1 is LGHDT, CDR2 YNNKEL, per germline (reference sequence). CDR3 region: CASGEGDRGRRDYGYTF. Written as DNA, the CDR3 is TGTGCCAGCGGGGAAGGAGACAGGGGGCGTCGGGACTATGGCTACACCTTC.

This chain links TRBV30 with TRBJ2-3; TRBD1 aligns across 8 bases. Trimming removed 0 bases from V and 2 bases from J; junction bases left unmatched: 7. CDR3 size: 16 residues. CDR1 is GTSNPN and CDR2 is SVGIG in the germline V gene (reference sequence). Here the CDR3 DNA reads TGTGCCTGGAGTGTAAGCTCAGGGGGCTTCACAGATACGCAGTATTTT. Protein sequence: CAWSVSSGGFTDTQYF.

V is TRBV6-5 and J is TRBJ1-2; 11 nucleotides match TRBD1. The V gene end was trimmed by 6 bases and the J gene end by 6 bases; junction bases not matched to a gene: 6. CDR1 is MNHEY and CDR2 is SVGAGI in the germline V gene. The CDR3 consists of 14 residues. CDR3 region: CASRWTGGADGYTF. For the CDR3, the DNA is TGTGCCAGCAGGTGGACAGGGGGCGCAGATGGCTACACCTTC.

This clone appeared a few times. The CDR3 reads CASSLIGGSNYGYTF. CDR3 DNA sequence: TGCGCCAGCAGCTTGATTGGGGGGTCGAACTATGGCTACACCTTC. The chain is built from TRBV5-1 and TRBJ1-2, with a weak D call TRBD1 (5 bases). V lost 1 base and J lost 2, with 12 bases in between. Germline V gives CDR1 SGHRS, CDR2 YFSETQ. This CDR3 region has 15 residues. The variable domain in full, with the rest retrieved from reference TRBV5-1 and TRBJ1-2, is KAGVTQTPRYLIKTRGQQVTLSCSPISGHRSVSWYQQTPGQGLQFLFEYFSETQRNKGNFPGRFSGRQFSNSRSEMNVSTLELGDSALYLCASSLIGGSNYGYTFGSGTRLTVV.

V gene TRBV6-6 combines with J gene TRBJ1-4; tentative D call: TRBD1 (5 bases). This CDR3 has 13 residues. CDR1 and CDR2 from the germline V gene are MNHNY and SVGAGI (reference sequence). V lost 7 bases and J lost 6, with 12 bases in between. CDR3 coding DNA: TGTGCCAGCAATCGGCAGGGTTATGAAAAACTGTTTTTT. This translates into CASNRQGYEKLFF.

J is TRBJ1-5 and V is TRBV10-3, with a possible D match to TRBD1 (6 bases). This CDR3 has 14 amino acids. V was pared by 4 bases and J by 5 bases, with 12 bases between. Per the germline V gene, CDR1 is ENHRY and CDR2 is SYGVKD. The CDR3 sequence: CAISVHRVDQPQHF. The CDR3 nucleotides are TGTGCCATCAGTGTCCACAGGGTGGATCAGCCCCAGCATTTT.